One and the same sample provided the 25 T cell receptor beta chains below, sequenced in a study of blood T cell repertoires in COVID-19. This table comes from immunoSEQ multiplex PCR, and its TCRdb copy is limited to in-frame clones, with some not included. The sample includes roughly 100,000 clones, 71% of them seen just once. The source material was peripheral blood. The origin of the receptors is a human donor with acute or convalescent COVID-19. The donor label of this sample is uncertain.

Here the CDR3 reads CASSGLGTGLSYGYTF. The CDR3 DNA reads as TGTGCCAGCAGCGGGTTAGGGACAGGGCTGAGCTATGGCTACACCTTC. The chain is built from TRBV5-6 and TRBJ1-2, with 9 bases lining up with TRBD1. V shed 4 bases and J 4 bases; nucleotides not matched to a gene: 11. The CDR3 runs to 16 residues. Per germline, CDR1 SGHDT and CDR2 YYEEEE.

This clone showed up many times. This chain connects TRBV30 to TRBJ1-1, with D unclear. Germline CDR1 and CDR2: GTSNPN and SVGIG (reference sequence). Trimming shortened V by 4 bases and J by 0 bases, and 15 bases separated the two germline ends. The CDR3 runs to 15 residues. The CDR3 is CAWKSQVMLNTEAFF. Here the CDR3 DNA reads TGTGCCTGGAAATCTCAGGTTATGCTGAACACTGAAGCTTTCTTT.

The V call is TRBV30, the J call TRBJ2-1; 10 bases are shared with TRBD2. The length of the CDR3 is 16 residues. V lost 3 bases, J lost 0 bases, and 5 bases stayed unmatched. The germline CDR1 and CDR2 sequences are GTSNPN and SVGIG (reference sequence). The CDR3: CAWRVTSGSSYNEQFF. Written as DNA, the CDR3 is TGTGCCTGGAGGGTGACTAGCGGGTCCTCCTACAATGAGCAGTTCTTC.

This chain connects TRBV3-1 (or the pseudogene TRBV3-2) to TRBJ2-3, with 12 bases lining up with TRBD2. The V gene's germline CDR1 is LGHDT and CDR2 YNNKEL (reference sequence). This CDR3 region has 17 residues. With V trimmed by 5 bases and J by 0 bases, 6 bases remained unmatched. CDR3 sequence (DNA): TGTGCCAGCAGCGGTGGGACTAGCGGGTTTAGCACAGATACGCAGTATTTT. It yields the protein CASSGGTSGFSTDTQYF.

This clone was picked up one time. J is TRBJ2-3 and V is TRBV6-1, with 7 bases lining up with TRBD1. The CDR3 sequence is 16 residues long. Germline values: CDR1 MNHNS, CDR2 SASEGT. After removal of 4 bases from V and 1 base from J, the junction contained 8 bases not matched to a gene. CDR3 in amino acids: CASSGSGGGGTDTQYF. As DNA, the CDR3 is TGTGCCAGCAGTGGGTCAGGGGGTGGGGGCACAGATACGCAGTATTTT.

This chain uses TRBV3-1 (or the pseudogene TRBV3-2) with TRBJ1-2, with TRBD1 matching 8 bases. From germline, CDR1 is LGHDT and CDR2 YNNKEL (reference sequence). J gave up 12 bases and V 2 bases, and 11 bases lay outside the gene matches. The length of the CDR3 is 14 residues. CDR3: CASSQSQGARQDTF. In DNA, the CDR3 is TGTGCCAGCAGCCAATCGCAGGGGGCACGTCAGGACACCTTC.

The J gene is TRBJ1-6, the V gene TRBV12-3 or TRBV12-4; D possibly corresponds to TRBD1 (6 bases). Trimming took 5 bases from V and 7 from J, leaving 9 bases between them. The CDR3 length is 13 residues. The CDR3 nucleotides read TGTGCCAGCAGTGCCACAGGGAATTCACCCCTCCACTTT. Translation gives CASSATGNSPLHF.

The chain uses TRBV5-1 and TRBJ2-5; D gene unclear. Trimming stripped 5 bases from V and 2 bases from J, with 13 bases between. The CDR3 is 14 residues long. CDR1 SGHRS and CDR2 YFSETQ come from the germline V gene. The CDR3 here is CASSPVNSQETQYF. The CDR3 DNA reads TGCGCCAGCAGTCCGGTTAACAGTCAAGAGACCCAGTACTTC. Looking up the rest from reference TRBV5-1 and TRBJ2-5 gives the full variable domain: KAGVTQTPRYLIKTRGQQVTLSCSPISGHRSVSWYQQTPGQGLQFLFEYFSETQRNKGNFPGRFSGRQFSNSRSEMNVSTLELGDSALYLCASSPVNSQETQYFGPGTRLLVL.

This sequence joins TRBV12-3 or TRBV12-4 and TRBJ2-7; 7 bases are shared with TRBD1. V was pared by 6 bases and J by 4 bases, with 6 bases of the junction left unmatched. CDR3 length: 13 amino acids. The CDR3 coding sequence is TGTGCCAGCAGGAAGAGGGGGCGATACGAGCAGTACTTC. Translation: CASRKRGRYEQYF.

The chain couples TRBV18 to TRBJ1-1; 7 bases agree with TRBD1. This CDR3 spans 13 amino acids. Trimming cost V 1 base and J 4 bases; bases outside gene matches: 0. Germline CDR1 reads KGHSH; CDR2 reads LQKENI. The CDR3 coding sequence is TGTGCCAGCTCACCACACAGGGGCACTGAAGCTTTCTTT. Its protein is CASSPHRGTEAFF.

V and J are TRBV5-1 and TRBJ1-2, with D possibly matching TRBD1 (6 bases). The CDR3 is 14 amino acids. V lost 1 base and J 6 bases, leaving 13 bases between the germline ends. Germline values: CDR1 SGHRS, CDR2 YFSETQ. CDR3 bases: TGCGCCAGCAGCTTGATGGGGGGGCGGAATGGCTACACCTTC. As protein: CASSLMGGRNGYTF.

The rearrangement links TRBV5-4 to TRBJ1-1; 7 positions match TRBD1. J lost 3 bases, V lost 5 bases, and 4 bases had no gene match. CDR3 size: 13 residues. Per the germline V gene, CDR1 is SGHNT and CDR2 is YYREEE (reference sequence). CDR3 coding DNA: TGTGCCAGCAGTCTAGGGACAGACACTGAAGCTTTCTTT. It is translated as CASSLGTDTEAFF.

A few counts support this clone. The chain links TRBV27 to TRBJ2-7; D is possibly TRBD1 (7 bases). Per germline, CDR1 MNHEY and CDR2 SMNVEV (reference sequence). The CDR3 is 13 residues long. V lost 5 bases, J lost 2 bases, and 10 bases lay in between. CDR3 coding DNA: TGTGCCAGCAGTCGCGGGACAGCCTACGAGCAGTACGTC. Translating gives CASSRGTAYEQYV.

This clone was detected only once. This chain uses TRBV7-2 with TRBJ1-2; TRBD1 might be the D (6 bases). This CDR3 is 14 amino acids long. The V gene lost 5 bases and the J gene lost 8 bases, with 18 bases spanning the gap. Germline-derived CDR1 and CDR2 are SGHTA and FQGNSA. The CDR3 nucleotides read TGTGCCAGCAGCGGACAGTGGGGTTCAGGGGGCTACACCTTC. It specifies CASSGQWGSGGYTF.

The rearrangement uses TRBV7-9 and TRBJ1-5; no reliable D call. Trimming left V 2 bases short and J 5 bases short, with 7 bases between. CDR3 size: 13 residues. Germline V CDR1 and CDR2: SEHNR, FQNEAQ (reference sequence). The CDR3 region is CASSLSGYQPQHF. CDR3 coding DNA: TGTGCCAGCAGCTTATCCGGTTATCAGCCCCAGCATTTT.

The CDR3, as DNA: TGTGCCACCCGACAGTCCTTTAACTATGGCTACACCTTC. It specifies CATRQSFNYGYTF. The chain combines TRBV10-3 with TRBJ1-2; D is possibly TRBD1 (5 bases). Germline values: CDR1 ENHRY, CDR2 SYGVKD. V was pared by 10 bases and J by 1 base, with 13 bases between. The CDR3 length is 13 residues.

This clone has just a few counts. The V gene is TRBV7-8, the J gene TRBJ2-1, with a possible D match to TRBD1 (5 bases). The CDR3 has 16 residues. Germline V gene data show CDR1 as SGHVS and CDR2 as FQNEAQ. Trimming shortened V by 2 bases and J by 2 bases, and 13 bases separated the two germline ends. CDR3 sequence: CASSLLGARTYNEQFF. The CDR3 DNA follows: TGTGCCAGCAGCTTATTAGGGGCTAGGACCTACAATGAGCAGTTCTTC.

The rearrangement links TRBV14 to TRBJ2-7; D gene ambiguous. The CDR3 runs to 12 residues. V shed 2 bases and J shed 6 bases, with 8 bases lying between them. In germline, CDR1 is SGHDN, CDR2 FVKESK. CDR3 region: CASSQYYGEQYF. The DNA of the CDR3 is TGTGCCAGCAGCCAATACTACGGCGAGCAGTACTTC.

The chain links TRBV25-1 to TRBJ1-6; D is unresolved. The CDR3 length is 14 residues. With 1 base removed from V and 10 bases from J, the gap between germline ends came to 11 bases. The germline V gene has CDR1 MGHDK and CDR2 SYGVNS. CDR3 coding DNA: TGTGCCAGCAGTGAATCGAGGGTCGGATCACCCCTCCACTTT. Amino acids: CASSESRVGSPLHF.

The chain links TRBV5-1 to TRBJ2-5; D gene ambiguous. Deletions cut 4 bases from V and 1 base from J, with 8 bases between. The CDR3 runs to 13 residues. Germline V CDR1 and CDR2: SGHRS, YFSETQ. CDR3 residues: CASSPTGQETQYF. The CDR3 region has the DNA TGCGCCAGCAGCCCGACGGGCCAAGAGACCCAGTACTTC.

This chain connects TRBV4-2 to TRBJ1-5, with D possibly TRBD1 on 5 matching bases. V was trimmed by 0 bases and J by 3 bases, leaving 9 bases between them. Germline V gives CDR1 LGHNA, CDR2 YNFKEQ. The CDR3 sequence is 15 residues long. Written as DNA, the CDR3 is TGTGCCAGCAGCCAAGATGGGGCCATCAATCAGCCCCAGCATTTT. It codes for CASSQDGAINQPQHF.

The chain's CDR3 is CASSLMGASYEQYF. The CDR3 DNA reads TGTGCCAGCAGCTTAATGGGAGCGTCCTACGAGCAGTACTTC. The chain links TRBV11-2 to TRBJ2-7, with a tentative D call TRBD2 (5 bases). Germline V gives CDR1 SGHAT, CDR2 FQNNGV. This CDR3 is 14 amino acids long. V lost 2 bases, J lost 1 base, and 9 bases lay in between.

The chain has TRBV10-3 and TRBJ1-1; 7 nucleotides agree with TRBD1. V lost 4 bases, J lost 5 bases, and 7 bases stayed unmatched. The CDR3 is 14 residues long. Germline lookup yields CDR1 ENHRY and CDR2 SYGVKD. CDR3 amino acids: CAISAQTGRTEAFF. For the CDR3, the DNA is TGTGCCATCAGTGCCCAGACAGGGCGGACTGAAGCTTTCTTT.

This clone turned up a few times. The chain links TRBV6-5 to TRBJ1-4; the D is unclear. CDR3 length equals 13 residues. Germline V gene data show CDR1 as MNHEY and CDR2 as SVGAGI. V lost 5 bases, J lost 4 bases, and 8 bases lay in between. As DNA, the CDR3 is TGTGCCAGCAGTAATAGAAATAATGAAAAACTGTTTTTT. Protein sequence: CASSNRNNEKLFF.

This chain links TRBV19 with TRBJ2-7, with D perhaps TRBD2 (6 bases). The CDR3 is made up of 14 amino acids. V was clipped by 1 base and J by 2 bases, with 9 bases between them. CDR1 LNHDA and CDR2 SQIVND come from the germline V gene (reference sequence). Here the CDR3 reads CASSIVWGAYEQYF. The CDR3 region has the DNA TGTGCCAGTAGTATAGTTTGGGGGGCCTACGAGCAGTACTTC.